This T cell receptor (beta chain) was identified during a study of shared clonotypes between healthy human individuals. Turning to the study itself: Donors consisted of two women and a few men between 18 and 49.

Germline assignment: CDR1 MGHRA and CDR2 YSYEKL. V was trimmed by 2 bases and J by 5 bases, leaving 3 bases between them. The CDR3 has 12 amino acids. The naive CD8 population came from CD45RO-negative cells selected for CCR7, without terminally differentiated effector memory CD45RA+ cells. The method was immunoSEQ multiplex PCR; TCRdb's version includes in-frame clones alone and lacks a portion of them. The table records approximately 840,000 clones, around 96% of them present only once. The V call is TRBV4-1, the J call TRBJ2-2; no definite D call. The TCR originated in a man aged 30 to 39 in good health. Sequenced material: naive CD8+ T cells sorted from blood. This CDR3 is CASSQITGELFF. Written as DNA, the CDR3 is TGCGCCAGCAGCCAAATTACCGGGGAGCTGTTTTTT.